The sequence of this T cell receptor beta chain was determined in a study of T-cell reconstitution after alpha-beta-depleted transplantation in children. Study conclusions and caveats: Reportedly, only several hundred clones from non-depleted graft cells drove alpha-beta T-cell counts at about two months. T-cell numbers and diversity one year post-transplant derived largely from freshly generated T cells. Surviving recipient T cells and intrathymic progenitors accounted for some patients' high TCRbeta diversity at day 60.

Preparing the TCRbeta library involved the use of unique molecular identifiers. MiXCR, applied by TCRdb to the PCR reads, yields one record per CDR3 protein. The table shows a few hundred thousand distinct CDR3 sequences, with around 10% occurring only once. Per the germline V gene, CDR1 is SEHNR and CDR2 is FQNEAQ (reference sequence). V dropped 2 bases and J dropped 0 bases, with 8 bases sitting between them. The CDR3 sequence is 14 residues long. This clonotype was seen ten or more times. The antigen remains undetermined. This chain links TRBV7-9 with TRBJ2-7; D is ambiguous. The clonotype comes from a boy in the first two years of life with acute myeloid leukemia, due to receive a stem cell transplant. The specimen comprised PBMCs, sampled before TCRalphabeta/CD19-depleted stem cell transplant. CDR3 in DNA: TGTGCCAGCAGCTTAACACTCAGCTCCTACGAGCAGTACTTC. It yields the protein CASSLTLSSYEQYF.